These 9 T cell receptor beta chains came from one sample sequenced in a study of cytomegalovirus exposure and HLA in healthy donors. Data came from immunoSEQ multiplex PCR; TCRdb stores just in-frame clones and leaves some out. The repertoire has some 260,000 clones, about 88% of them found once; the top ten carry approximately 12%. What was sequenced was PBMCs. The source is a man aged 18-30 years in good health and CMV-seropositive.

This chain joins TRBV30 and TRBJ2-3; TRBD2 might be the D (6 bases). CDR1 is GTSNPN and CDR2 is SVGIG in the germline V gene (reference sequence). The length of the CDR3 is 14 residues. V shed 4 bases and J shed 3 bases, with 14 bases lying between them. In nucleotides, the CDR3 is TGTGCCTGGATGGCGGGAACCACAACAGATACGCAGTATTTT. This gives the protein CAWMAGTTTDTQYF.

The chain employs TRBV29-1 and TRBJ2-1, with D perhaps TRBD2 (5 bases). The germline V and J ends were trimmed by 4 bases and 4 bases, with 14 bases remaining between them. This CDR3 contains 14 residues. Germline V gene sequence: CDR1 SQVTM, CDR2 ANQGSEA. The CDR3 bases are TGCAGCGTTGTCTCCCTAGCTGTGTACAATGAGCAGTTCTTC. Its translation is CSVVSLAVYNEQFF.

This clone was picked up one time. This chain uses TRBV10-3 with TRBJ2-1; D unclear. The V and J ends lost 2 bases and 2 bases respectively, with 10 bases between them. This CDR3 is built from 15 residues. Germline V gene data show CDR1 as ENHRY and CDR2 as SYGVKD. The CDR3 region is CAISERENPYNEQFF. In DNA form, the CDR3 reads TGTGCCATCAGTGAGCGAGAGAACCCCTACAATGAGCAGTTCTTC.

This chain links TRBV29-1 with TRBJ2-5; 7 nucleotides agree with TRBD2. In germline, CDR1 is SQVTM, CDR2 ANQGSEA. This CDR3 has 15 amino acids. J was trimmed by 0 bases and V by 0 bases; bases with no gene match: 4. The CDR3 DNA sequence: TGCAGCGTTGAAGATTCTAGCGGTCACCAAGAGACCCAGTACTTC. It specifies CSVEDSSGHQETQYF. The full variable domain, completed using reference TRBV29-1 and TRBJ2-5, is SAVISQKPSRDICQRGTSLTIQCQVDSQVTMMFWYRQQPGQSLTLIATANQGSEATYESGFVIDKFPISRPNLTFSTLTVSNMSPEDSSIYLCSVEDSSGHQETQYFGPGTRLLVL.

This chain uses TRBV7-2 with TRBJ1-3, with D hard to call. CDR1 is SGHTA, CDR2 FQGNSA, per germline. V dropped 1 base and J dropped 0 bases, with 4 bases sitting between them. CDR3 length: 14 amino acids. This CDR3 reads CASSLGDSGNTIYF. Written as DNA, the CDR3 is TGTGCCAGCAGCTTAGGAGACTCTGGAAACACCATATATTTT.

This chain connects TRBV7-9 to TRBJ2-2; 8 bases are shared with TRBD2. This CDR3 region has 16 residues. With V trimmed by 5 bases and J by 1 base, 6 bases remained unmatched. Looked up from germline, CDR1 is SEHNR and CDR2 is FQNEAQ (reference sequence). The CDR3 nucleotides are TGTGCCAGCAGCCCTATGACTAGCGTGAACACCGGGGAGCTGTTTTTT. Its translation: CASSPMTSVNTGELFF.

V usage is TRBV7-9 and J usage is TRBJ2-3; TRBD1 agrees at 9 bases. CDR1 is SEHNR and CDR2 is FQNEAQ in the germline V gene (reference sequence). J lost 4 bases, V lost 5 bases, and 4 bases had no gene match. CDR3 length: 14 residues. The DNA for the CDR3 is TGTGCCAGCAGCACCGGACAGGGGCCAGATACGCAGTATTTT. Amino acids: CASSTGQGPDTQYF.

The chain's CDR3 is CASSQHQGGSGNTIYF. CDR3 nucleotides: TGCGCCAGCAGCCAACATCAGGGGGGCTCTGGAAACACCATATATTTT. This rearrangement joins TRBV4-3 to TRBJ1-3; TRBD1 matches at 7 bases. This CDR3 region has 16 residues. The V and J ends lost 2 bases and 0 bases, in that order; junction bases with no gene match: 4. The germline V gene has CDR1 LGHNA and CDR2 YSLEER.

In DNA form, the CDR3 reads TGCGCCAGCCCTAGCGCTCAAGAGACCCAGTACTTC. Its protein is CASPSAQETQYF. The rearrangement links TRBV10-2 to TRBJ2-5; D is possibly TRBD2 (6 bases). The CDR3 totals 12 residues. V lost 8 bases and J lost 2, with 9 bases in between. The germline CDR1 and CDR2 sequences are WSHSY and SAAADI.